This T cell receptor beta chain appears in the sequencing data of a study of vaccination effects on CD4 cells after COVID-19. Study overall: It was a median of 72 days after the second dose that post-vaccine samples were obtained. Study results and limitations: Vaccine- and infection-induced clones showed marked clonal contraction late following vaccination.

Repertoires were generated with immunoSEQ multiplex PCR, while TCRdb's copy carries only in-frame clones and drops some. The table records about 47,000 clones, about three quarters of them present only once. Cultured cells yielded isolated CD4+ T cells after less than 11 days. Participants were given two doses of BNT162b2 or mRNA-1273 vaccine. The CDR3 is 12 amino acids. Between the trimmed V and J ends, which lost 1 base and 8 bases, there was a span of 9 bases. CDR1 and CDR2 from the germline V gene are SGHRS and YFSETQ. A remark on this clone: Its antigen is unidentified.

The clonotype comes from a human donor who received a COVID-19 vaccine. The sequences come from CD4+ T cells from PBMCs cultured without peptide, collected after COVID-19 vaccination. The chain recombines TRBV5-1 with TRBJ1-2; D perhaps matches TRBD1 (5 bases). The CDR3 region has the DNA TGCGCCAGCAGCTTGTCGGAGGGGGGCTACACCTTC. It is translated as CASSLSEGGYTF. The full variable domain, completed using reference TRBV5-1 and TRBJ1-2, is KAGVTQTPRYLIKTRGQQVTLSCSPISGHRSVSWYQQTPGQGLQFLFEYFSETQRNKGNFPGRFSGRQFSNSRSEMNVSTLELGDSALYLCASSLSEGGYTFGSGTRLTVV.